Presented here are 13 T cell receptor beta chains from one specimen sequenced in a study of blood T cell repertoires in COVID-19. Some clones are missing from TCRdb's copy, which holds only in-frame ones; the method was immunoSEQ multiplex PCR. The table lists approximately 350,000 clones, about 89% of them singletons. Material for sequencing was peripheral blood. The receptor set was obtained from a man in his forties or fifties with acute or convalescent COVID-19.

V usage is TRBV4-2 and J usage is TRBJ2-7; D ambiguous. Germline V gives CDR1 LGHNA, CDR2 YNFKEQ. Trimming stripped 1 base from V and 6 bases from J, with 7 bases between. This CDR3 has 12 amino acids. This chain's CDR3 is CASSQATGEQYF. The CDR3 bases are TGTGCCAGCAGCCAAGCCACCGGCGAGCAGTACTTC.

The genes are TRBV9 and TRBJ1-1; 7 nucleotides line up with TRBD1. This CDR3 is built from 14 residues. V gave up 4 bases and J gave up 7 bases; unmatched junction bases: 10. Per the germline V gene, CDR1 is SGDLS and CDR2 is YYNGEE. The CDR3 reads CASSQDGTGDEAFF. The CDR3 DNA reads TGTGCCAGCAGCCAAGACGGAACAGGGGATGAAGCTTTCTTT.

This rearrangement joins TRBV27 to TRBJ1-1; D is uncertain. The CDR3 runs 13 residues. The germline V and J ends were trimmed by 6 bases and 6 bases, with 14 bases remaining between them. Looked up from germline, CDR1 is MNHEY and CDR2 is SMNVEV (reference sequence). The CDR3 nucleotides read TGTGCCAGCAGGCGTCTTAACGGGGCTGAAGCTTTCTTT. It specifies CASRRLNGAEAFF.

The DNA of the CDR3 is TGCGCCAGCAGCTTGGTTGTGGAGGAGACCCAGTACTTC. As protein: CASSLVVEETQYF. V gene TRBV5-1 combines with J gene TRBJ2-5; no reliable D call. Per the germline V gene, CDR1 is SGHRS and CDR2 is YFSETQ. V lost 0 bases to trimming and J lost 5 bases, with 8 bases between them. The CDR3 covers 13 residues.

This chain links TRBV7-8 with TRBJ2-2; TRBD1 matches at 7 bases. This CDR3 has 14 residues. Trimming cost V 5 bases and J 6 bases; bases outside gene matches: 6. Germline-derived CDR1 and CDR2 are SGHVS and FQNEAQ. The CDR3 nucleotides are TGTGCCAGCAGCGCAAACAGGGGATCCGGGGAGCTGTTTTTT. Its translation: CASSANRGSGELFF. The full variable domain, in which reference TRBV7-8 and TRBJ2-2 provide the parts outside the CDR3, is GAGVSQSPRYKVAKRGQDVALRCDPISGHVSLFWYQQALGQGPEFLTYFQNEAQLDKSGLPSDRFFAERPEGSVSTLKIQRTQQEDSAVYLCASSANRGSGELFFGEGSRLTVL.

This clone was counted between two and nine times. The CDR3, as DNA: TGTGCCAGCAGTCCTGGGGGGAATCAGCCCCAGCATTTT. Its protein is CASSPGGNQPQHF. V gene TRBV7-8 combines with J gene TRBJ1-5, with D tentatively TRBD1 (5 bases). Trimming removed 6 bases at V and 4 bases at J, with 10 bases between. The CDR3 loop spans 13 amino acids. Germline V gene sequence: CDR1 SGHVS, CDR2 FQNEAQ.

The CDR3 is CASSLSGTSYGYTF. In DNA form, the CDR3 reads TGTGCCAGCAGCTTATCTGGGACAAGCTATGGCTACACCTTC. V usage is TRBV7-2 and J usage is TRBJ1-2, with a tentative D call TRBD1 (6 bases). The germline V gene encodes CDR1 SGHTA and CDR2 FQGNSA. CDR3 length equals 14 residues. V was clipped by 2 bases and J by 4 bases, with 11 bases between them.

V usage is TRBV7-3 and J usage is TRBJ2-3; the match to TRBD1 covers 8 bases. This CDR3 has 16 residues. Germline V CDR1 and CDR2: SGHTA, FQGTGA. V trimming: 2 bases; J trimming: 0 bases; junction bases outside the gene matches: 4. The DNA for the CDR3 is TGTGCCAGCAGCTTATGGACAGGGACTAGCACAGATACGCAGTATTTT. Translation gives CASSLWTGTSTDTQYF.

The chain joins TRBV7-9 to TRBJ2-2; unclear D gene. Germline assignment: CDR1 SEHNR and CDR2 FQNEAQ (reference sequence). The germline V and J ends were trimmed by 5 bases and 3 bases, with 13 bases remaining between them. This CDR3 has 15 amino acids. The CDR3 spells CASSLSSSDTGELFF. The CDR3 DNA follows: TGTGCCAGCAGCCTTAGCTCATCCGACACCGGGGAGCTGTTTTTT. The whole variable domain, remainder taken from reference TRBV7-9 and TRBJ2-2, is DTGVSQNPRHKITKRGQNVTFRCDPISEHNRLYWYRQTLGQGPEFLTYFQNEAQLEKSRLLSDRFSAERPKGSFSTLEIQRTEQGDSAMYLCASSLSSSDTGELFFGEGSRLTVL.

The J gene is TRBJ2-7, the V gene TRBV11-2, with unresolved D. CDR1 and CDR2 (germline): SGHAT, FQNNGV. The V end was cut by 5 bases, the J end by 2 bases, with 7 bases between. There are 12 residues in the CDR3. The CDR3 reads CASSIHTYEQYF. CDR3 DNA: TGTGCCAGCAGCATTCACACCTACGAGCAGTACTTC. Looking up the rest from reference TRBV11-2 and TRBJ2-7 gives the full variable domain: EAGVAQSPRYKIIEKRQSVAFWCNPISGHATLYWYQQILGQGPKLLIQFQNNGVVDDSQLPKDRFSAERLKGVDSTLKIQPAKLEDSAVYLCASSIHTYEQYFGPGTRLTVT.

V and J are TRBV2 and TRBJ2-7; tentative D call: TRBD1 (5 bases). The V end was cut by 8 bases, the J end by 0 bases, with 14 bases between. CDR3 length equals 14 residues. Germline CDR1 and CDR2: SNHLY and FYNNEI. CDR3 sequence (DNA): TGTGCCAGCCAGTATCAGGGCGGCTCCTACGAGCAGTACTTC. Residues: CASQYQGGSYEQYF.

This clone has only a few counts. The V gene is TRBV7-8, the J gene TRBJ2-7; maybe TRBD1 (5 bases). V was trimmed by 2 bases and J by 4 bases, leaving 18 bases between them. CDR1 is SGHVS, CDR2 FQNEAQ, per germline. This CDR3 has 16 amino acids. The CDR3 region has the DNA TGTGCCAGCAGCTTAATTCAAATAGATAGGGGTTACGAGCAGTACTTC. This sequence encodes CASSLIQIDRGYEQYF. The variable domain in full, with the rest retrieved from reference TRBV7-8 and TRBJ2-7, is GAGVSQSPRYKVAKRGQDVALRCDPISGHVSLFWYQQALGQGPEFLTYFQNEAQLDKSGLPSDRFFAERPEGSVSTLKIQRTQQEDSAVYLCASSLIQIDRGYEQYFGPGTRLTVT.

CDR3 nucleotides: TGCGCCAGCAGCCAGAACGACAGGCGAGGAGCTGAAGCTTTCTTT. Translating it yields CASSQNDRRGAEAFF. The chain is built from TRBV4-1 and TRBJ1-1; the D gene is possibly TRBD1 (6 bases). Germline V CDR1 and CDR2: MGHRA, YSYEKL. Trimming removed 3 bases at V and 6 bases at J, with 17 bases between. This CDR3 contains 15 residues.